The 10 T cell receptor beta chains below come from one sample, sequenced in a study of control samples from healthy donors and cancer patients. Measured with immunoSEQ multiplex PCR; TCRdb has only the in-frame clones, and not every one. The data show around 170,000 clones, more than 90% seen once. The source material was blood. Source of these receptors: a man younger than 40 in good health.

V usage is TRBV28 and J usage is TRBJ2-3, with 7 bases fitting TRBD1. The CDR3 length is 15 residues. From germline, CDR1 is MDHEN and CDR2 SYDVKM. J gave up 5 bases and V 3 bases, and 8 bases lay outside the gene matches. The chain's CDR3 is CASSFMGQFGDTQYF. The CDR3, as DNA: TGTGCCAGCAGTTTCATGGGACAGTTTGGAGATACGCAGTATTTT.

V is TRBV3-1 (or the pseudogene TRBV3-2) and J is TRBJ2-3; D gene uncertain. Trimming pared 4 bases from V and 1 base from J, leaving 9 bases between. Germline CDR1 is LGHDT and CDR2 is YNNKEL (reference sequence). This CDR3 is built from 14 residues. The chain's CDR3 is CASSLPRRTDTQYF. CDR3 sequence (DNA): TGTGCCAGCAGCCTACCTAGACGCACAGATACGCAGTATTTT.

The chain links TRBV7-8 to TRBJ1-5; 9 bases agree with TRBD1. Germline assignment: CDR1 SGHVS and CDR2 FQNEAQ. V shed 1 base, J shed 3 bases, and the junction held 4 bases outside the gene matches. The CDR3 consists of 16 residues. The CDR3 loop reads CASSLGQGGVNQPQHF. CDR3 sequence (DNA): TGTGCCAGCAGCTTAGGACAGGGGGGTGTCAATCAGCCCCAGCATTTT.

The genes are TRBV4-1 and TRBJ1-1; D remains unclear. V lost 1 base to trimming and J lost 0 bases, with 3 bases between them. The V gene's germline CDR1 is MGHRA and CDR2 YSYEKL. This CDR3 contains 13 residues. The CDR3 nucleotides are TGCGCCAGCAGCCAAGGGGTGAACACTGAAGCTTTCTTT. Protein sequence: CASSQGVNTEAFF.

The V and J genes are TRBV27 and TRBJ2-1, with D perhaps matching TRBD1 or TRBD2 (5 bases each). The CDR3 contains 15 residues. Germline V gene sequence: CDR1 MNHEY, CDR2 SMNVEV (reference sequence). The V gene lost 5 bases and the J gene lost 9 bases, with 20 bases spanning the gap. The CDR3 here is CASSGVGRVEGEQFF. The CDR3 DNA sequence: TGTGCCAGCAGTGGAGTGGGCAGGGTTGAGGGTGAGCAGTTCTTC.

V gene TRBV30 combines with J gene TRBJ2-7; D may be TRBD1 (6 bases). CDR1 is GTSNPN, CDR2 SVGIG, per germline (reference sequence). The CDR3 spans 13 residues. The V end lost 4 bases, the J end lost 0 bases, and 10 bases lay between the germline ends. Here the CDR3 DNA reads TGTGCCTGGACCCAGGGGCCCTCCTACGAGCAGTACTTC. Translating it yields CAWTQGPSYEQYF.

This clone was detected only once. CDR3 in amino acids: CASSLVPSTDTQYF. The CDR3, as DNA: TGTGCCAGCAGCTTAGTACCTAGCACAGATACGCAGTATTTT. The chain couples TRBV7-3 to TRBJ2-3; D is unclear. Trimming shortened V by 2 bases and J by 0 bases, and 6 bases separated the two germline ends. The CDR3 totals 14 residues. Germline values: CDR1 SGHTA, CDR2 FQGTGA.

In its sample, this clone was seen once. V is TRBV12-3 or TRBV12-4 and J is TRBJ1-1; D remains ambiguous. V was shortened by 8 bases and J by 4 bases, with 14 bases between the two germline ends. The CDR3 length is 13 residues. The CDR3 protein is CASGKKWVTEAFF. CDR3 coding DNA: TGTGCCAGCGGTAAGAAATGGGTCACTGAAGCTTTCTTT.

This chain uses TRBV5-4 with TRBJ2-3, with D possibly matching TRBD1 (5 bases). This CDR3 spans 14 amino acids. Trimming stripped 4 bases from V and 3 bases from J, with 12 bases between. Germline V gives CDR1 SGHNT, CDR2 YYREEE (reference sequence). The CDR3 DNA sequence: TGTGCCAGCAGCACACAGACAGTTACAGATACGCAGTATTTT. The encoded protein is CASSTQTVTDTQYF.

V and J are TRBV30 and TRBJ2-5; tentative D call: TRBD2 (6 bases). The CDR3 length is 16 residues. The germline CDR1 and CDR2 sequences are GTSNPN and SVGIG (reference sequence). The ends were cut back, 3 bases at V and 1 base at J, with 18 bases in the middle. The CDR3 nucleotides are TGTGCCTGGAGCTCGTACTCCACTAGCTCCCAAGAGACCCAGTACTTC. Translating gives CAWSSYSTSSQETQYF.